The 17 T cell receptor beta chains below were found in one sample sequenced in a study of a mutant IDH1 vaccine in newly diagnosed glioma. The time point is: baseline, week 1 (first vaccination visit). Treatment here: pre-vaccination baseline after standard-of-care therapy. Profiling relied on immunoSEQ multiplex PCR, and the TCRdb table lists in-frame clones only, not all of them. The data contain tens of thousands of clones, over 75% of them seen just once; the ten biggest clones take up roughly a fifth. This sample comprised PBMCs, obtained from a glioma patient treated with radiotherapy, temozolomide or both. These receptors originate from a man between 25 and 39 years old with glioma.

The CDR3 sequence: CASSPGSRAFF. The DNA for the CDR3 is TGTGCCAGCAGCCCGGGGAGTAGAGCTTTCTTT. V gene TRBV7-9 combines with J gene TRBJ1-1; no clear D gene. Trimming took 5 bases from V and 10 from J, leaving 11 bases between them. Per germline, CDR1 SEHNR and CDR2 FQNEAQ (reference sequence). This CDR3 spans 11 amino acids.

The V call is TRBV10-3, the J call TRBJ2-7; D is uncertain. This CDR3 is built from 13 residues. The germline V gene has CDR1 ENHRY and CDR2 SYGVKD. Trimming stripped 10 bases from V and 4 bases from J, with 17 bases between. CDR3 bases: TGTGCCACTTCCAAACAGAAAAAATACGAGCAGTACTTC. Amino acid sequence: CATSKQKKYEQYF.

The chain has TRBV5-1 and TRBJ2-7; perhaps TRBD2 as D (7 bases). Germline V lookup: CDR1 SGHRS, CDR2 YFSETQ. Trimming removed 1 base from V and 0 bases from J, with 14 bases in between. The CDR3 is 16 amino acids. The CDR3 reads CASSLLRGGTSYEQYF. The CDR3 DNA reads TGCGCCAGCAGCTTGCTCAGGGGAGGGACCTCCTACGAGCAGTACTTC. Filled out from reference TRBV5-1 and TRBJ2-7, the complete variable domain reads KAGVTQTPRYLIKTRGQQVTLSCSPISGHRSVSWYQQTPGQGLQFLFEYFSETQRNKGNFPGRFSGRQFSNSRSEMNVSTLELGDSALYLCASSLLRGGTSYEQYFGPGTRLTVT.

The rearrangement links TRBV7-2 to TRBJ2-7, with D possibly being TRBD2 (5 bases). Trimming stripped 2 bases from V and 1 base from J, with 12 bases between. CDR1 is SGHTA, CDR2 FQGNSA, per germline. The CDR3 totals 15 residues. The CDR3 is CASSLYPGESYEQYF. The CDR3 DNA reads as TGTGCCAGCAGCTTATACCCCGGGGAGTCCTACGAGCAGTACTTC.

V gene TRBV27 combines with J gene TRBJ1-6; D gene unclear. Germline V gene sequence: CDR1 MNHEY, CDR2 SMNVEV (reference sequence). Trimming took 3 bases from V and 4 from J, leaving 7 bases between them. The CDR3 spans 14 residues. CDR3 amino acids: CASSFAIYNSPLHF. Written as DNA, the CDR3 is TGTGCCAGCAGTTTCGCGATTTATAATTCACCCCTCCACTTT.

The J gene is TRBJ1-2, the V gene TRBV27; 8 bases align to TRBD1. J gave up 6 bases and V 2 bases, and 14 bases lay outside the gene matches. The CDR3 is 17 amino acids. Looked up from germline, CDR1 is MNHEY and CDR2 is SMNVEV (reference sequence). The CDR3 nucleotides are TGTGCCAGCAGTTTAAGGACGCCGACAGGGGCTGAGGATGGCTACACCTTC. Translated, it gives CASSLRTPTGAEDGYTF.

The V gene is TRBV27, the J gene TRBJ2-7; D call uncertain. Germline V gene data show CDR1 as MNHEY and CDR2 as SMNVEV (reference sequence). The CDR3 extends over 15 amino acids. The V and J ends lost 0 bases and 0 bases respectively, with 9 bases between them. The CDR3 DNA reads TGTGCCAGCAGTTTATCCCAGGACCGCTCCTACGAGCAGTACTTC. Its protein product is CASSLSQDRSYEQYF.

The chain carries TRBV5-1 and TRBJ1-1; unclear D gene. The CDR3 has 16 amino acids. Germline lookup yields CDR1 SGHRS and CDR2 YFSETQ. The V gene lost 0 bases and the J gene lost 4 bases, with 16 bases spanning the gap. CDR3 residues: CASSLDGRRVPTEAFF. DNA of the CDR3: TGCGCCAGCAGCTTGGATGGACGGCGGGTTCCCACTGAAGCTTTCTTT. Complete variable domain (other parts from reference TRBV5-1 and TRBJ1-1): KAGVTQTPRYLIKTRGQQVTLSCSPISGHRSVSWYQQTPGQGLQFLFEYFSETQRNKGNFPGRFSGRQFSNSRSEMNVSTLELGDSALYLCASSLDGRRVPTEAFFGQGTRLTVV.

This chain joins TRBV4-1 and TRBJ2-7; a possible D gene is TRBD1 (6 bases). Germline V gene lookup returns CDR1 MGHRA and CDR2 YSYEKL. V gave up 3 bases and J gave up 4 bases, with 13 bases separating them. CDR3 size: 14 residues. CDR3 sequence (DNA): TGCGCCAGCAGCCATACGACAGGCCCATACGAGCAGTACTTC. This sequence encodes CASSHTTGPYEQYF.

The V gene is TRBV7-8, the J gene TRBJ2-1; 9 bases map to TRBD2. The V segment lost 6 bases and the J segment 4 bases; nucleotides outside the gene matches: 4. Germline lookup yields CDR1 SGHVS and CDR2 FQNEAQ. The CDR3 has 14 residues. The CDR3 loop is CASREAGGYNEQFF. In DNA, the CDR3 is TGTGCCAGCAGAGAGGCGGGAGGGTACAATGAGCAGTTCTTC.

J is TRBJ2-2 and V is TRBV10-1; TRBD1 matches at 9 bases. The germline V gene encodes CDR1 WNHNN and CDR2 SYGVQD (reference sequence). The V segment lost 2 bases and the J segment 7 bases; nucleotides outside the gene matches: 8. The CDR3 is 16 residues long. The CDR3 loop is CASSEKGQGSIGELFF. DNA for the CDR3: TGCGCCAGCAGTGAGAAGGGACAGGGAAGTATCGGGGAGCTGTTTTTT.

A single count supports this clone. This sequence joins TRBV14 and TRBJ2-1; no firm D call. The germline V gene has CDR1 SGHDN and CDR2 FVKESK. Trimming took off 2 bases at V and 7 bases at J, with 9 bases between the two ends. This CDR3 has 13 residues. The CDR3 DNA reads as TGTGCCAGCAGCCAAAGGGTTTGGAATGAGCAGTTCTTC. It translates to CASSQRVWNEQFF.

A single count supports this clone. J is TRBJ2-7 and V is TRBV6-5; 8 positions agree with TRBD1. Germline V gene data show CDR1 as MNHEY and CDR2 as SVGAGI. The CDR3 has 15 residues. J was trimmed by 3 bases and V by 6 bases; bases with no gene match: 10. The CDR3 sequence: CASSPGGQAGYEQYF. The CDR3 DNA is TGTGCCAGCAGCCCTGGGGGACAGGCGGGCTACGAGCAGTACTTC.

The J gene is TRBJ1-1, the V gene TRBV7-9; weak D call: TRBD1 (6 bases). Per the germline V gene, CDR1 is SEHNR and CDR2 is FQNEAQ (reference sequence). The CDR3 totals 15 residues. V lost 5 bases and J 4 bases, leaving 17 bases between the germline ends. The CDR3 loop reads CASSPPEWGATEAFF. The CDR3, as DNA: TGTGCCAGCAGCCCCCCGGAGTGGGGGGCCACTGAAGCTTTCTTT. Based on the CDR3 plus reference TRBV7-9 and TRBJ1-1, the full variable domain is DTGVSQNPRHKITKRGQNVTFRCDPISEHNRLYWYRQTLGQGPEFLTYFQNEAQLEKSRLLSDRFSAERPKGSFSTLEIQRTEQGDSAMYLCASSPPEWGATEAFFGQGTRLTVV.

This chain links TRBV11-2 with TRBJ1-1; tentatively, D is TRBD1 (6 bases). Trimming stripped 5 bases from V and 3 bases from J, with 13 bases between. CDR3 length: 14 amino acids. Germline loops: CDR1 SGHAT, CDR2 FQNNGV. CDR3 DNA: TGTGCCAGCAGCGTTATTAGGGGGGACACTGAAGCTTTCTTT. Residues: CASSVIRGDTEAFF.

CDR3 sequence (DNA): TGTGCCAGCAACCCGGACAGACAGAACACTGAAGCTTTCTTT. It yields the protein CASNPDRQNTEAFF. The chain couples TRBV6-5 to TRBJ1-1; possible D gene TRBD1, 6 bases. The ends were cut back, 7 bases at V and 1 base at J, with 13 bases in the middle. In germline, CDR1 is MNHEY, CDR2 SVGAGI. The CDR3 sequence is 14 residues long.

V and J are TRBV5-6 and TRBJ2-1; D is tentatively TRBD1 or TRBD2 (5 bases each). The CDR3 has 16 residues. Trimming removed 5 bases from V and 6 bases from J, with 21 bases in between. CDR1 is SGHDT, CDR2 YYEEEE, per germline. CDR3: CASSSDWGYHINEQFF. The CDR3 nucleotides are TGTGCCAGCAGTAGTGACTGGGGGTACCACATCAATGAGCAGTTCTTC.